The clone carrying this T cell receptor (beta chain) was found a few times. In the source study's methods: Scientists estimated how many nucleated cells there were by amplifying reference gene primers. TCRdb's table, derived via immunoSEQ multiplex PCR, lists solely in-frame clones and lacks some. V, J and clone size reflect that table, while D and trimming were determined from the DNA. The sample has around 70,000 clones, roughly 84% seen once; the top ten hold over 25%. There are 12 residues in the CDR3. Trimming stripped 7 bases from V and 10 bases from J, with 15 bases between. This sample was taken from a study of blood T cell repertoires in COVID-19. Overall study context: The origin of the acute and convalescent COVID-19 samples was the United States, Italy and Spain. Nucleic acid was either cDNA or gDNA, and it came from T cells, B-cell-depleted T cells, or PBMCs.

Sequences were obtained from peripheral blood. The chain is built from TRBV12-3 or TRBV12-4 and TRBJ2-3, with TRBD2 as a possible D gene (5 bases). This clonotype originated in a woman at least 80 years old with active or convalescent COVID-19. The CDR3: CASTTFEEAQYF. In DNA form, the CDR3 reads TGTGCCAGCACCACGTTTGAGGAGGCGCAGTATTTT.